This T cell receptor (beta chain) was captured by sequencing in a study of vaccination and CD4 T cells after COVID-19. The CDR3 is 14 residues long. The V gene's germline CDR1 is SEHNR and CDR2 FQNEAQ (reference sequence). Trimming shortened V by 3 bases and J by 7 bases, and 16 bases separated the two germline ends. TCRdb re-called the PCR reads with MiXCR, one entry per CDR3 protein. The data show 20,000 or so distinct CDR3 sequences, roughly 50% seen once. The chain is built from TRBV7-9 and TRBJ2-7; D possibly corresponds to TRBD1 (5 bases). Sequences were derived from CD4+ T cells from blood, sampled before SARS-CoV-2 vaccination. This clonotype originated in a human donor who had recovered from COVID-19. In DNA, the CDR3 is TGTGCCAGCAGCTTGCAGGGTGGAATCGGGGAGCAGTACTTC. This encodes CASSLQGGIGEQYF. Full variable domain (missing parts from reference TRBV7-9 and TRBJ2-7): DTGVSQNPRHKITKRGQNVTFRCDPISEHNRLYWYRQTLGQGPEFLTYFQNEAQLEKSRLLSDRFSAERPKGSFSTLEIQRTEQGDSAMYLCASSLQGGIGEQYFGPGTRLTVT.